This TCR beta chain is drawn from a study of blood T cell repertoires in COVID-19. Across the whole study: Acute-phase and convalescent COVID-19 samples originated in the United States, Italy and Spain. T cells, B-cell-depleted T cells, or PBMCs provided the cDNA or gDNA that served as material.

Per the study methods: The assay estimated nucleated cells by amplifying reference gene primers. Measured with immunoSEQ multiplex PCR; TCRdb has only the in-frame clones, and not every one. The D gene and trimming were derived from the DNA, and the V and J assignments and clone size from that table. The table shows hundreds of thousands of clones, with around 90% occurring only once. V was clipped by 2 bases and J by 6 bases, with 14 bases between them. Germline V gene sequence: CDR1 LGHDT, CDR2 YNNKEL (reference sequence). This CDR3 comprises 14 residues. The V and J genes are TRBV3-1 (or the pseudogene TRBV3-2) and TRBJ2-7, with TRBD1 as a possible D gene (6 bases). The TCR sequence derives from a woman aged 18 to 35 who had recovered from COVID-19. The sample was peripheral blood. The CDR3 region has the DNA TGTGCCAGCAGCCAATCTTACAGGGCCGGCGAGCAGTACGTC. It is translated as CASSQSYRAGEQYV.